The source of this T cell receptor (beta chain) is a study of blood T cell repertoires in COVID-19. Overall study context: Samples of COVID-19 (acute and convalescent) were obtained from the United States, Italy and Spain.

Trimming removed 0 bases from V and 1 base from J, with 7 bases in between. The V gene's germline CDR1 is LNHNV and CDR2 YYDKDF (reference sequence). The CDR3 covers 14 residues. This clone showed up just a few times. Method: immunoSEQ multiplex PCR; TCRdb's copy keeps in-frame clones and lacks some. The sample holds about 220,000 clones, around 83% seen once. The sample taken for sequencing was peripheral blood. The TCR originated in a man aged 50 or older with active or convalescent COVID-19. The gene calls are TRBV15 and TRBJ2-7; the D is unclear. The CDR3 loop is CATSRERRSYEQYF. CDR3 DNA: TGTGCCACCAGCAGAGAGCGCCGTTCCTACGAGCAGTACTTC.